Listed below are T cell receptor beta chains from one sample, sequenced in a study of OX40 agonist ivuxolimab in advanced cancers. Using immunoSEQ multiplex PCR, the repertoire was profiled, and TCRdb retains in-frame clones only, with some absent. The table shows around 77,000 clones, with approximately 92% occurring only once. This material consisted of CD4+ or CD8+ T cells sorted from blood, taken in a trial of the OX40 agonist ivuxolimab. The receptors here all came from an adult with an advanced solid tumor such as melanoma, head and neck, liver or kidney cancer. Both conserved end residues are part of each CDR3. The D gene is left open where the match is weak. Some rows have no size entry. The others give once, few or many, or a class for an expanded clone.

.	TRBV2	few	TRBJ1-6	TGTGCCAGCAGTCCCACAAGGGACACTAATTCACCCCTCCACTTT	CASSPTRDTNSPLHF
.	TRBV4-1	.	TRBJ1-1	TGCGCCAGCAGCCAAGATGGGGTCAACACTGAAGCTTTCTTT	CASSQDGVNTEAFF
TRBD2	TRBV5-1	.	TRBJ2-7	TGCGCCAGCAGTACCAGGCGGGAGGGAAGGTACGAGCAGTACTTC	CASSTRREGRYEQYF
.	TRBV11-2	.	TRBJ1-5	TGTGCCAGCAGCAGCAATAGCAATCAGCCCCAGCATTTT	CASSSNSNQPQHF
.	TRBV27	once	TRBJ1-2	TGTGCCAGCAGCCCCGTGGGCGTACCACATGGCTACACCTTC	CASSPVGVPHGYTF
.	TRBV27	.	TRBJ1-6	TGTGCCAGCAGTTTCTTCAGGGTCTCCACCGAAACCCTCCACTTT	CASSFFRVSTETLHF
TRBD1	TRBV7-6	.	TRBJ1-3	TGTGCCAGCAGCTTGGGACAGGCCGGACTCTCTGGAAACACCATATATTTT	CASSLGQAGLSGNTIYF
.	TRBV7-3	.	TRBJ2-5	TGTGCCAGCAGCCCCCGAGGGGGCGCGGGACAAGAGACCCAGTACTTC	CASSPRGGAGQETQYF
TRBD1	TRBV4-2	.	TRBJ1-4	TGTGCCAGCAGCCAGGGACAGGGGGCGCCTGAAAAACTGTTTTTT	CASSQGQGAPEKLFF
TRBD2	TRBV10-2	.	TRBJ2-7	TGCGCCAGCAGTGATGGTGGGAGGGGCTACGAGCAGTACTTC	CASSDGGRGYEQYF
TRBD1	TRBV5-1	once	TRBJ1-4	TGCGCCAGCAGACCGACAGGGGGCTCTAATGAAAAACTGTTTTTT	CASRPTGGSNEKLFF
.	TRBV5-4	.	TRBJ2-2	TGTGCCAGCAGCCCCCCTTTACCAGCCCGGGAGCTGTTTTTT	CASSPPLPARELFF
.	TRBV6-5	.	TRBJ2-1	TGTGCCAGCAGCCTCGGACTATCCTACAATGAGCAGTTCTTC	CASSLGLSYNEQFF
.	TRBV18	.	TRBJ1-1	TGTGCCAGCTCACCAATGGAAGGCTCGCCGGGGGGCACTGAAGCTTTCTTT	CASSPMEGSPGGTEAFF
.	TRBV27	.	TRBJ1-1	TGTGCCAGCAGTTTTAGAGGGGTAACTGAAGCTTTCTTT	CASSFRGVTEAFF
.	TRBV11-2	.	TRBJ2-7	TGTGCCAGCAGCCCGAGCTCCTACGAGCAGTACTTC	CASSPSSYEQYF
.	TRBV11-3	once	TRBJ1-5	TGTGCCAGCAGCACCGACAGGAATCAGCCCCAGCATTTT	CASSTDRNQPQHF
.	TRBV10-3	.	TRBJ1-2	TGTGCCATCAGTTTACAGGGTGATGGCTACACCTTC	CAISLQGDGYTF
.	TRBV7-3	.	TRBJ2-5	TGTGCCAGCAGCTTATCCCCCAAGGAGACCCAGTACTTC	CASSLSPKETQYF
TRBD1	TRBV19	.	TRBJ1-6	TGTGCCAGTAGTATGGGGGACAGGGTCAGTTCACCCCTCCACTTT	CASSMGDRVSSPLHF
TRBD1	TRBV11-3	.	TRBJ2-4	TGTGCCAGCAGCATGGGACAGGAGAAGTACTTC	CASSMGQEKYF
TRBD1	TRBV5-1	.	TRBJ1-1	TGCGCCAGCAGTCCGGGACAGGTCACTGAAGCTTTCTTT	CASSPGQVTEAFF
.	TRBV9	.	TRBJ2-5	TGTGCCAGCAGCGTATCTGGTGTCAGCCTCCAAGAGACCCAGTACTTC	CASSVSGVSLQETQYF
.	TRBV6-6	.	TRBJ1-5	TGTGCCAGCAGTTACCACCAGAGCAATCAGCCCCAGCATTTT	CASSYHQSNQPQHF
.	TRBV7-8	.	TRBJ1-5	TGTGCCAGCAGGAACTATAGCAATCAGCCCCAGCATTTT	CASRNYSNQPQHF
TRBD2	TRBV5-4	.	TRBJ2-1	TGTGCCAGCAGCGCCGGGACTAGCGGAACTATGAGCTCCTACAATGAGCAGTTCTTC	CASSAGTSGTMSSYNEQFF
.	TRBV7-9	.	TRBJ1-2	TGTGCCAGCAGCTTAGCGGTGTTAAACTATGGCTACACCTTC	CASSLAVLNYGYTF
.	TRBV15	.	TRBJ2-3	TGTGCCACCAGCAGAGACCGGGGAGATACGCAGTATTTT	CATSRDRGDTQYF
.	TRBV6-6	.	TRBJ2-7	TGTGCCAGCAGGAGTGGGTACACAGGGATGTACGAGCAGTACTTC	CASRSGYTGMYEQYF
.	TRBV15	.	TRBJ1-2	TGTGCCACCAGCAGAGATCAGCGGGGCTCCTCTGGCTATGGCTACACCTTC	CATSRDQRGSSGYGYTF
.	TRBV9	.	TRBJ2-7	TGTGCCAGCAGCGTAGCCCCCGACAGTACCTACGAGCAGTACTTC	CASSVAPDSTYEQYF
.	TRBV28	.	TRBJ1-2	TGTGCCAGCAGTTCCGACAGGCCCCATGGCTACACCTTC	CASSSDRPHGYTF
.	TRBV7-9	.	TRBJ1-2	TGTGCCAGCAGCTTAGAGCAGGCGCGCTACACCTTC	CASSLEQARYTF
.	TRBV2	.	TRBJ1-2	TGTGCCAGCAGGGAACAAGGGGACGATGGCTACACCTTC	CASREQGDDGYTF
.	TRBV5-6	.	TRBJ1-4	TGTGCCAGCAGCCGCCGACTGGCTGGGGTTTTCGAGAAACTGTTTTTT	CASSRRLAGVFEKLFF
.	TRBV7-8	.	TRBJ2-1	TGTGCCAGCAGCCCCAGACGGATAAACAATGAGCAGTTCTTC	CASSPRRINNEQFF
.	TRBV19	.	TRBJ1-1	TGTGCCAGTAGTATACCGGCTATGAACACTGAAGCTTTCTTT	CASSIPAMNTEAFF
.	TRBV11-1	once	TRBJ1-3	TGTGCCAGCAGCTTACCCAGCGGAAACACCATATATTTT	CASSLPSGNTIYF
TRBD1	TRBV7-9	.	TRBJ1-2	TGTGCCAGCAGCTTAGCGCAGGGGGGCAGATCGGCTAACACCTTC	CASSLAQGGRSANTF
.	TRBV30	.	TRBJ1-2	TGTGCCTGGAGCATTCTTAACTATGGCTACACCTTC	CAWSILNYGYTF
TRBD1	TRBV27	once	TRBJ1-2	TGTGCCAGCAGTTACGGCCGCAGGGGGCAAAGGTATGGCTACACCTTC	CASSYGRRGQRYGYTF
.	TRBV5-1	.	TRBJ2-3	TGCGCCAGCAGCCCGGGGGCGGCTAGCACAGATACGCAGTATTTT	CASSPGAASTDTQYF
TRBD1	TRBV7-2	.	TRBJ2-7	TGTGCCAGCAGCCCCGGGACAGGGGGCCCCGCCTACGAGCAGTACTTC	CASSPGTGGPAYEQYF
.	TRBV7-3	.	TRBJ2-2	TGTGCCAGCAGCCAGGGGGGATTCACCGGGGAGCTGTTTTTT	CASSQGGFTGELFF
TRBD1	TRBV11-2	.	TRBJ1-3	TGTGCCAGCAGCTCCCCGGCGCGGACAGGCGTCTCATCTGGAAACACCATATATTTT	CASSSPARTGVSSGNTIYF
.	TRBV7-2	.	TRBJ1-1	TGTGCCAGCAGTTCCGCCATAGGTGTCGCTGAAGCTTTCTTT	CASSSAIGVAEAFF
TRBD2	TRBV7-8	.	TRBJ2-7	TGTGCCAGCAGCCCCTCTCGGCGGGAGGGGTGGGAGCAGTACTTC	CASSPSRREGWEQYF
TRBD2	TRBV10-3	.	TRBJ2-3	TGTGCCATCAGTGGGCTAGCGGTTGGCACAGATACGCAGTATTTT	CAISGLAVGTDTQYF
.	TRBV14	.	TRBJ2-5	TGTGCCAGCAGCCAAGATGGGGAGACCCAGTACTTC	CASSQDGETQYF
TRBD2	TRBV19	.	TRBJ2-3	TGTGCCAGTAGTTACCCCCCCCTAGCGGGGGCCACAGATACGCAGTATTTT	CASSYPPLAGATDTQYF
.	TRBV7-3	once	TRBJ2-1	TGTGCCAGCAGCTTGGTCGGGGTATCGAGCAATGAGCAGTTCTTC	CASSLVGVSSNEQFF
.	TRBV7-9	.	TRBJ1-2	TGTGCCAGCAGCTTAGAGTTGAAGGAATCTGGCTACACCTTC	CASSLELKESGYTF
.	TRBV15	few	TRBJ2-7	TGTGCCACCAGCAGAGCTCCATACTACGAGCAGTACTTC	CATSRAPYYEQYF